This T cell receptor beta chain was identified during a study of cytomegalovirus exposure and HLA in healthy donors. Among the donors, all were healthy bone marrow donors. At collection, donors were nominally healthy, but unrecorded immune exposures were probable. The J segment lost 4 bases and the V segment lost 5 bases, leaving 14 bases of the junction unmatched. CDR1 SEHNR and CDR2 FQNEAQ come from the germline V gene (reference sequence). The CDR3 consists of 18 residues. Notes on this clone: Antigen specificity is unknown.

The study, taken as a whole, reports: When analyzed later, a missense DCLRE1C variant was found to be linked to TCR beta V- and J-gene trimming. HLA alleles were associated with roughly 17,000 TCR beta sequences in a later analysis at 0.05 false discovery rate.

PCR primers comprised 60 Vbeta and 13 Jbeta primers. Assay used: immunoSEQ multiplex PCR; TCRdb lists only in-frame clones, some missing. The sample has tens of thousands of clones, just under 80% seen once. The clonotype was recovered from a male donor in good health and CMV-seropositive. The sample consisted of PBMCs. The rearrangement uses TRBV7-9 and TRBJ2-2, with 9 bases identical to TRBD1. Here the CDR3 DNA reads TGTGCCAGCAGCCCCTTTGGGGGCACAGGGGGCGCCACCGGGGAGCTGTTTTTT. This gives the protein CASSPFGGTGGATGELFF.